Following are 12 T cell receptor beta chains from one sample sequenced in a study of PD-1 blockade in classical Hodgkin lymphoma. Using immunoSEQ multiplex PCR, the repertoire was profiled, and TCRdb retains in-frame clones only, with some absent. The data contain 15,000 to 20,000 clones, approximately 82% of them singletons. Stated time point: cycle 4 day 1 (C4D1), after 6 weeks of nivolumab. Every one of the patients relapsed after autologous stem cell transplantation (brentuximab vedotin exposure was variable). Isolation of CD4+ T cells from thawed PBMCs was performed by magnetic negative selection. Sample: CD4+ T cells from blood, taken before the fourth cycle of nivolumab. The receptors derive from a human donor with classical Hodgkin lymphoma.

This chain uses TRBV5-5 with TRBJ2-1; 9 nucleotides align to TRBD2. Germline assignment: CDR1 SGHKS and CDR2 YYEKEE (reference sequence). This CDR3 is built from 14 residues. The V gene end was trimmed by 2 bases and the J gene end by 5 bases; junction bases not matched to a gene: 2. CDR3 amino acids: CASSFRLADNEQFF. The CDR3 bases are TGTGCCAGCAGCTTCCGACTAGCGGACAATGAGCAGTTCTTC.

The chain employs TRBV4-1 and TRBJ2-6; either TRBD1 or TRBD2 may supply D (5 bases each). Per germline, CDR1 MGHRA and CDR2 YSYEKL. The CDR3 has 15 residues. V was trimmed by 4 bases and J by 6 bases, leaving 13 bases between them. CDR3 amino acids: CASSRVPGTANVLTF. CDR3 nucleotides: TGCGCCAGCAGCCGAGTACCCGGGACGGCCAACGTCCTGACTTTC.

The table lists this clone with a count of one. This chain joins TRBV5-1 and TRBJ2-7; D unclear. Trimming cost V 0 bases and J 6 bases, with 16 bases left between them. There are 15 residues in the CDR3. Germline loops: CDR1 SGHRS, CDR2 YFSETQ. CDR3 loop: CASSLEYGGDGEQYF. The DNA of the CDR3 is TGCGCCAGCAGCTTGGAATATGGCGGTGACGGCGAGCAGTACTTC.

This clone has just one count. The chain is built from TRBV28 and TRBJ2-7; D remains unclear. There are 13 residues in the CDR3. Germline assignment: CDR1 MDHEN and CDR2 SYDVKM. The ends were cut back, 3 bases at V and 1 base at J, with 7 bases in the middle. CDR3 nucleotide sequence: TGTGCCAGCAGTTTGGCCATTTCCTACGAGCAGTACTTC. Encoded protein: CASSLAISYEQYF.

The chain employs TRBV27 and TRBJ2-3; 7 nucleotides agree with TRBD1. CDR3 length: 16 amino acids. The junction had 8 bases not matched to a gene; V was cut back by 5 bases and J by 0 bases. Looked up from germline, CDR1 is MNHEY and CDR2 is SMNVEV (reference sequence). The CDR3 sequence: CASSVQGRFSTDTQYF. The CDR3 DNA reads TGTGCCAGCAGTGTACAGGGGCGATTCAGCACAGATACGCAGTATTTT.

The CDR3 bases are TGTGCCAGCAGCCGACGACAGGGGACGAACACTGAAGCTTTCTTT. Protein: CASSRRQGTNTEAFF. This rearrangement joins TRBV5-8 to TRBJ1-1; 8 nucleotides line up with TRBD1. The trim removed 4 bases at V and 1 base at J, leaving 6 bases unmatched. There are 15 residues in the CDR3. Per the germline V gene, CDR1 is SGHTS and CDR2 is YDEGEE.

This clone was observed a single time. The genes are TRBV7-9 and TRBJ2-3, with TRBD2 identical over 8 bases. This CDR3 has 15 residues. Per the germline V gene, CDR1 is SEHNR and CDR2 is FQNEAQ (reference sequence). V shed 5 bases, J shed 1 base, and the junction held 5 bases outside the gene matches. The CDR3 DNA reads TGTGCCAGCAGCCTTTCAGCGGGGGGCACAGATACGCAGTATTTT. This sequence encodes CASSLSAGGTDTQYF. The whole variable domain, remainder taken from reference TRBV7-9 and TRBJ2-3, is DTGVSQNPRHKITKRGQNVTFRCDPISEHNRLYWYRQTLGQGPEFLTYFQNEAQLEKSRLLSDRFSAERPKGSFSTLEIQRTEQGDSAMYLCASSLSAGGTDTQYFGPGTRLTVL.

For the CDR3, the DNA is TGTGCCAGCAGTTTATCGCTAGCGGGAGGGGAAGAGACCCAGTACTTC. Amino acid sequence: CASSLSLAGGEETQYF. The chain uses TRBV28 and TRBJ2-5, with 12 bases aligning to TRBD2. V was pared by 1 base and J by 3 bases, with 3 bases of the junction left unmatched. CDR3 length equals 16 residues. Germline V CDR1 and CDR2: MDHEN, SYDVKM.

V gene TRBV6-5 combines with J gene TRBJ1-2; D not certain. Trimming stripped 0 bases from V and 4 bases from J, with 9 bases between. Germline-derived CDR1 and CDR2 are MNHEY and SVGAGI. CDR3 length: 14 amino acids. The CDR3 DNA is TGTGCCAGCAGTTACTCAGGGTGGGGCTATGGCTACACCTTC. Translating gives CASSYSGWGYGYTF.

This chain connects TRBV5-6 to TRBJ2-7; 7 bases fit TRBD1. The V gene end was trimmed by 3 bases and the J gene end by 7 bases; junction bases not matched to a gene: 16. The CDR3 extends over 16 amino acids. Germline lookup yields CDR1 SGHDT and CDR2 YYEEEE. DNA of the CDR3: TGTGCCAGCAGCTATGGCTTAAGGACAGGTTCGATTGAGCAGTACTTC. It is translated as CASSYGLRTGSIEQYF.

This clone was seen only once. The V gene is TRBV5-1, the J gene TRBJ2-1; 7 nucleotides line up with TRBD2. With V trimmed by 1 base and J by 7 bases, 11 bases remained unmatched. The CDR3 length is 16 residues. Germline V gene data show CDR1 as SGHRS and CDR2 as YFSETQ. CDR3 amino acids: CASSLLTGGVGNEQFF. In nucleotides, the CDR3 is TGCGCCAGCAGCTTGTTAACGGGAGGAGTTGGAAATGAGCAGTTCTTC.

This clone has more than one count but fewer than ten. The chain links TRBV19 to TRBJ1-1; TRBD1 aligns across 9 bases. Germline V gene sequence: CDR1 LNHDA, CDR2 SQIVND (reference sequence). V trimming: 3 bases; J trimming: 5 bases; junction bases outside the gene matches: 4. CDR3 length: 14 residues. This CDR3 is CASSMDRGWTEAFF. The CDR3 coding sequence is TGTGCCAGTAGTATGGACAGGGGCTGGACTGAAGCTTTCTTT.